The clone carrying this T cell receptor (beta chain) was picked up many times. Its antigen is not identified. As to time point: newly diagnosed GD, antithyroid drugs for less than 3 months. RNA extracted from PBMCs served as the sequencing template. Assembly of TCR beta libraries relied on iRepertoire HTBI primers together with Arm-PCR of CDR3 regions. MiXCR, run by TCRdb on the multiplex PCR reads, gives a single entry per CDR3 protein. The table has roughly 520,000 distinct CDR3 sequences, 12% seen once. The data stem from a study of regulatory T cells in long-lasting Graves disease. The CDR3 has 15 amino acids. The germline V gene has CDR1 SGDLS and CDR2 YYNGEE. J gave up 1 base and V 0 bases, and 2 bases lay outside the gene matches. Broader study findings: The sample size was small, and this may have reduced accuracy.

This sample was shared with a second study, whose subject was T cells in Graves' hyperthyroidism and ophthalmopathy. That publication notes: The model's output predicted ophthalmopathy at a median of roughly 6.9 months prior to onset.

This clonotype was obtained from a woman aged 25 to 39 with Graves disease. This specimen was peripheral blood mononuclear cells (PBMCs), taken at new diagnosis, from a patient treated with antithyroid drugs. The chain links TRBV9 to TRBJ1-1; 8 bases line up with TRBD1. CDR3 sequence (DNA): TGTGCCAGCAGCGTAGGGGACAGGAAGAACACTGAAGCTTTCTTT. Translated: CASSVGDRKNTEAFF.